The present TCR beta chain was sequenced within a study of blood T cells in healthy people across ages. Together with a sample-barcoded 5' primer, a J-beta primer mix was included in a second PCR lasting roughly 6 to 12 cycles. Each CDR3 protein is one row after TCRdb ran MiXCR on the 5' RACE reads. The sample lists around 750,000 distinct CDR3 sequences; about 53% were seen once. The V gene's germline CDR1 is SEHNR and CDR2 FQNEAQ (reference sequence). J was trimmed by 7 bases and V by 5 bases; bases with no gene match: 16. This CDR3 region has 16 residues. This sequence was found in an elderly man in good health. Sequences were obtained from blood. The chain has TRBV7-9 and TRBJ1-1; TRBD1 matches 7 bases. The CDR3 DNA reads TGTGCCAGCAGCCCTGGACAGGACCGGCGGGTAGGTGAAGCTTTCTTT. Amino acids: CASSPGQDRRVGEAFF.